This entry is about one T cell receptor beta chain. As yet, its antigen is unknown. V was clipped by 0 bases and J by 7 bases; unmatched bases: 4. Germline V lookup: CDR1 SGHDT, CDR2 YYEEEE. The CDR3 loop spans 14 amino acids. Time point specified: persistent/refractory GD, antithyroid drugs over 5 years with positive TRAb. PBMC RNA was the source of the TCR library. The guidelines of the American Thyroid Association were the basis for diagnosing Graves' disease. Researchers made TCR beta libraries by using iRepertoire HTBI primers and running Arm-PCR on CDR3 regions. TCRdb ran MiXCR on the multiplex PCR reads and lists one entry per CDR3 protein. The sample has 430,000 or so distinct CDR3 sequences, under 25% seen once. This entry comes from a study of regulatory T cells in long-lasting Graves disease. Looking at the study overall: Treatment with antithyroid drugs for over 5 years, together with positive TSH receptor antibodies, meant persistent Graves' disease. Study-wide findings and caveats: Among persistent patients, a larger number of public clonotypes were shared (approximately 3,000) than among newly diagnosed patients (under 1,000).

The sample consisted of peripheral blood mononuclear cells (PBMCs), taken when the disease was refractory, from a patient treated with antithyroid drugs. This rearrangement joins TRBV5-6 to TRBJ1-3, with 7 bases matching TRBD1. This TCR was sampled from a female donor with Graves disease. The CDR3 spells CASSLDRGWNTIYF. In nucleotides, the CDR3 is TGTGCCAGCAGCTTGGACAGGGGCTGGAACACCATATATTTT.